The 15 T cell receptor beta chains given below trace back to one sample, sequenced in a study of blood T cells in healthy people across ages. A second PCR of roughly 7 to 11 cycles used a sample-barcoded 5' primer and a J-beta primer mix. TCRdb passed the 5' RACE reads through MiXCR, listing each CDR3 protein once. The sample lists 1.5 million to 2 million distinct CDR3 sequences, almost 35% occurring once. The sample taken for sequencing was blood. Source of these receptors: a woman in her 30s in good health.

The rearrangement links TRBV20-1 to TRBJ1-1; the D gene is possibly TRBD1 (5 bases). The CDR3 covers 14 residues. Germline V gene lookup returns CDR1 DFQATT and CDR2 SNEGSKA (reference sequence). The V and J ends lost 3 bases and 2 bases respectively, with 13 bases between them. The CDR3 region is CSASGTEKNTEAFF. CDR3 sequence (DNA): TGCAGTGCTAGCGGGACGGAGAAAAACACTGAAGCTTTCTTT.

This clonotype was detected ten times or more. The V and J genes are TRBV20-1 and TRBJ2-3; the D gene is possibly TRBD1 (5 bases). Trimming removed 4 bases at V and 3 bases at J, with 8 bases between. The CDR3 is 12 amino acids. Germline V gene lookup returns CDR1 DFQATT and CDR2 SNEGSKA (reference sequence). CDR3 residues: CSAKDTTDTQYF. CDR3 sequence (DNA): TGCAGTGCTAAGGACACTACAGATACGCAGTATTTT.

V gene TRBV9 combines with J gene TRBJ2-7; 8 bases align to TRBD2. Germline CDR1 reads SGDLS; CDR2 reads YYNGEE. The CDR3 sequence is 15 residues long. V was clipped by 4 bases and J by 0 bases; unmatched bases: 6. The CDR3 sequence: CASSPAGAFSYEQYF. CDR3 in DNA: TGTGCCAGCAGCCCAGCGGGAGCTTTCTCCTACGAGCAGTACTTC.

The rearrangement joins TRBV27 to TRBJ2-3, with 8 bases that match TRBD1. The CDR3 length is 15 residues. V was pared by 5 bases and J by 2 bases, with 6 bases of the junction left unmatched. Germline V lookup: CDR1 MNHEY, CDR2 SMNVEV (reference sequence). This CDR3 is CASSPSRGPTDTQYF. The CDR3 DNA reads as TGTGCCAGCAGTCCCAGCAGGGGGCCCACAGATACGCAGTATTTT.

About this clonotype: Its ends do not fully match the called genes, so a read error is possible. The rearrangement links TRBV9 to TRBJ2-1; TRBD2 matches 7 bases. The germline V gene has CDR1 SGDLS and CDR2 YYNGEE. This CDR3 region has 16 residues. CDR3 in amino acids: CANSVSLAKTYNEQFF. The CDR3 nucleotides read TGTGCCAACAGCGTGTCACTAGCGAAGACTTACAATGAGCAGTTCTTC.

This clonotype was seen more than once but under ten times. The rearrangement joins TRBV9 to TRBJ2-7, with unresolved D. Germline assignment: CDR1 SGDLS and CDR2 YYNGEE. The ends were cut back, 2 bases at V and 0 bases at J, with 15 bases in the middle. The CDR3 has 16 amino acids. CDR3 residues: CASSVVAQAHSYEQYF. The CDR3 nucleotides are TGTGCCAGCAGCGTTGTGGCGCAGGCCCACTCCTACGAGCAGTACTTC. The variable domain in full, with the rest retrieved from reference TRBV9 and TRBJ2-7, is DSGVTQTPKHLITATGQRVTLRCSPRSGDLSVYWYQQSLDQGLQFLIQYYNGEERAKGNILERFSAQQFPDLHSELNLSSLELGDSALYFCASSVVAQAHSYEQYFGPGTRLTVT.

This clonotype was observed a few times. V is TRBV9 and J is TRBJ2-1, with 9 bases identical to TRBD2. CDR1 is SGDLS, CDR2 YYNGEE, per germline. The J segment lost 10 bases and the V segment lost 3 bases, leaving 8 bases of the junction unmatched. The CDR3 runs to 14 residues. The CDR3 sequence is CASSAGAGGGEQFF. In DNA form, the CDR3 reads TGTGCCAGCAGCGCCGGAGCGGGAGGAGGGGAGCAGTTCTTC.

This clonotype has more than one count but fewer than ten. J is TRBJ2-1 and V is TRBV11-1, with D tentatively TRBD1 (7 bases). Trimming removed 5 bases from V and 9 bases from J, with 20 bases in between. Germline CDR1 is SGHAT and CDR2 is FQDESV (reference sequence). There are 15 residues in the CDR3. The CDR3 sequence is CASSPLRGANSEQFF. The CDR3 DNA sequence: TGTGCCAGCAGCCCTCTCAGGGGGGCTAACTCTGAGCAGTTCTTC.

As regards this clonotype: A clone one base away is much larger, so this may be a read error. This chain joins TRBV10-3 and TRBJ2-5; TRBD1 might be the D (6 bases). V dropped 10 bases and J dropped 11 bases, with 23 bases sitting between them. This CDR3 has 13 amino acids. The germline CDR1 and CDR2 sequences are ENHRY and SYGVKD. The CDR3 loop reads CATAGDKDNEQYF. The CDR3 region has the DNA TGTGCCACTGCAGGGGATAAGGACAATGAGCAGTACTTC.

The chain carries TRBV9 and TRBJ2-3; unclear D gene. Trimming left V 4 bases short and J 8 bases short, with 17 bases between. From germline, CDR1 is SGDLS and CDR2 YYNGEE. The CDR3 runs to 14 residues. In DNA form, the CDR3 reads TGTGCCAGCAGCCCCACCTTGGAAATCGTTACGCAGTATTTT. It specifies CASSPTLEIVTQYF.

The gene calls are TRBV20-1 and TRBJ2-1, with 7 bases lining up with TRBD1. In germline, CDR1 is DFQATT, CDR2 SNEGSKA (reference sequence). This CDR3 is 14 amino acids long. Trimming cost V 5 bases and J 2 bases; bases outside gene matches: 6. CDR3 protein: CSAPQGVPYNEQFF. As DNA, the CDR3 is TGCAGTGCTCCTCAGGGGGTCCCCTACAATGAGCAGTTCTTC.

The chain is built from TRBV12-3 or TRBV12-4 and TRBJ2-3, with unresolved D. Deletions cut 4 bases from V and 7 bases from J, with 6 bases between. The CDR3 loop spans 11 amino acids. In DNA, the CDR3 is TGTGCCAGCAGTTCCGGTCATACGCAGTATTTT. This gives the protein CASSSGHTQYF.

The genes are TRBV9 and TRBJ2-3, with D perhaps assigned TRBD1 or TRBD2 (6 bases each). Trimming stripped 4 bases from V and 9 bases from J, with 15 bases between. This CDR3 comprises 13 residues. Germline values: CDR1 SGDLS, CDR2 YYNGEE. The CDR3 coding sequence is TGTGCCAGCAGCCCCGAGGGGGGCTCGACGCAGTATTTT. Its translation: CASSPEGGSTQYF.

CDR3 sequence (DNA): TGTGCCAGCAGTTTAATGCCCCCGGGGGGCATCAATGAGCAGTTCTTC. Its protein is CASSLMPPGGINEQFF. The chain couples TRBV27 to TRBJ2-1, with D tentatively TRBD2 (7 bases). The CDR3 sequence is 16 residues long. V lost 2 bases and J lost 6, with 17 bases in between. The germline V gene encodes CDR1 MNHEY and CDR2 SMNVEV (reference sequence).

The rearrangement uses TRBV12-3 or TRBV12-4 and TRBJ1-5, with D possibly matching TRBD1 (5 bases). This CDR3 is 15 amino acids long. V was clipped by 4 bases and J by 3 bases, with 13 bases between them. The CDR3 spells CASSSQPGNNQPQHF. CDR3 DNA sequence: TGTGCCAGCAGTTCCCAACCAGGGAACAATCAGCCCCAGCATTTT.